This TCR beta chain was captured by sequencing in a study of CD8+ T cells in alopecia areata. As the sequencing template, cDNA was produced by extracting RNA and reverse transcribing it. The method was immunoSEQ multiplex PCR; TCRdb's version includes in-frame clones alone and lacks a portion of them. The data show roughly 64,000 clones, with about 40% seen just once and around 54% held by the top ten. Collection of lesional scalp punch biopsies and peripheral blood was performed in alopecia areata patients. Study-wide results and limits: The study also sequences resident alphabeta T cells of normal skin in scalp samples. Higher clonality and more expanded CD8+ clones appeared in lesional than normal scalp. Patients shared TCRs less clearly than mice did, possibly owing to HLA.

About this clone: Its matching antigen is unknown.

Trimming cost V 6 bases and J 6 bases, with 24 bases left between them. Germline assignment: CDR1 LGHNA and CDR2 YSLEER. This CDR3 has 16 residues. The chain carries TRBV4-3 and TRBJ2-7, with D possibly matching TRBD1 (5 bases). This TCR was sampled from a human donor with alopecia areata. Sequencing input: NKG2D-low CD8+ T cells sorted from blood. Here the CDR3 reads CASRPEIDRAPFEQYF. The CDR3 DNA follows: TGCGCCAGCAGACCGGAAATTGACAGAGCCCCCTTCGAGCAGTACTTC.